These 17 T cell receptor beta chains share one sample of origin, sequenced in a study of blood T cell repertoires in COVID-19 (TCRdb year 2020). The method was the immunoSEQ multiplex PCR assay. The clones in this table, taken by TCRdb from immuneACCESS, are in-frame only. Not every clone is retained; where verified, under half of the shortfall comes from an unresolved V gene, and the cause of the rest is unknown. This sample holds more than 15,000 clones; about 81% were observed only once. The ten largest clones represent about 8.1% of the sample. The sequenced sample was peripheral blood. These TCRs come from a man aged 60 to 69 with acute or convalescent COVID-19.

This clone was picked up a small number of times. The V and J genes are TRBV28 and TRBJ1-2, with 8 bases matching TRBD1. The V gene end was trimmed by 5 bases and the J gene end by 8 bases; junction bases not matched to a gene: 10. The CDR3 loop spans 14 amino acids. CDR1 MDHEN and CDR2 SYDVKM come from the germline V gene. The CDR3 protein is CASSPLDRGGGYTF. CDR3 DNA sequence: TGTGCCAGCAGTCCCCTCGACAGGGGAGGGGGCTACACCTTC.

This rearrangement joins TRBV5-1 to TRBJ2-1; 11 bases are a match to TRBD2. The CDR3 loop spans 14 amino acids. Germline trimming cut 3 bases from V and 16 bases from J; bases unmatched to any gene: 12. Germline CDR1 and CDR2: SGHRS and YFSETQ. For the CDR3, the DNA is TGCGCCAGCAGCTGGGGACTAGCGGCCGATTCTAGTTTCTTC. As protein: CASSWGLAADSSFF.

As to this clone: The junction departs from the called germline gene at one end, perhaps through a read error. The V gene is TRBV6-5, the J gene TRBJ1-1; 7 positions match TRBD1. The CDR3 is 14 amino acids. Germline CDR1 MNHEY, CDR2 SVGAGI. In DNA form, the CDR3 reads TGTGCCAGCCGTTACAGGGGTCACGACACTGAAGCTTTCTTT. It specifies CASRYRGHDTEAFF.

The chain recombines TRBV12-5 with TRBJ1-1; TRBD1 matches at 7 bases. The ends lost 5 bases at V and 3 bases at J; junction bases unmatched: 9. The CDR3 spans 15 residues. CDR1 and CDR2 from the germline V gene are LGHNT and FRNRAP. CDR3 amino acids: CASGLHDRAYTEAFF. CDR3 nucleotide sequence: TGTGCTAGTGGTCTCCACGACAGGGCATACACTGAAGCTTTCTTT.

This rearrangement joins TRBV18 to TRBJ2-1, with 11 bases that match TRBD1. Germline V lookup: CDR1 KGHSH, CDR2 LQKENI. V shed 6 bases, J shed 4 bases, and the junction held 5 bases outside the gene matches. This CDR3 contains 15 residues. The CDR3 sequence is CASSPGQGDYNEQFF. In nucleotides, the CDR3 is TGTGCCAGCTCGCCGGGACAGGGGGATTACAATGAGCAGTTCTTC.

The J gene is TRBJ2-1, the V gene TRBV4-1; the match to TRBD1 covers 7 bases. The V segment lost 0 bases and the J segment 4 bases; nucleotides outside the gene matches: 9. This CDR3 has 17 amino acids. CDR1 is MGHRA and CDR2 is YSYEKL in the germline V gene. As DNA, the CDR3 is TGCGCCAGCAGCCAAGAAAAAAACAGGGGCGGGTACAATGAGCAGTTCTTC. It translates to CASSQEKNRGGYNEQFF.

V usage is TRBV12-3 or TRBV12-4 and J usage is TRBJ1-2; D perhaps matches TRBD1 (5 bases). V was trimmed by 5 bases and J by 3 bases, leaving 10 bases between them. This CDR3 is 13 amino acids long. The CDR3 DNA sequence: TGTGCCAGCAGTCCAGGGAATGACTATGGCTACACCTTC. This codes for CASSPGNDYGYTF.

The chain joins TRBV2 to TRBJ1-2; possibly TRBD1 for D (6 bases). V was pared by 4 bases and J by 4 bases, with 13 bases between. The CDR3 extends over 14 amino acids. Germline V CDR1 and CDR2: SNHLY, FYNNEI. CDR3 sequence: CASSGGHGGYGYTF. In nucleotides, the CDR3 is TGTGCCAGCAGTGGGGGGCACGGAGGCTATGGCTACACCTTC.

This clone was detected once. V and J are TRBV6-2 or TRBV6-3 and TRBJ2-2; 7 nucleotides line up with TRBD1. Germline trimming cut 4 bases from V and 5 bases from J; bases unmatched to any gene: 7. Germline V gene sequence: CDR1 MNHEY, CDR2 SVGEGT. The CDR3 has 15 residues. As DNA, the CDR3 is TGTGCCAGCAGTTGGACAGGCCATCAAACCGGGGAGCTGTTTTTT. Protein sequence: CASSWTGHQTGELFF.

V usage is TRBV11-1 and J usage is TRBJ1-1, with TRBD1 matching 9 bases. The CDR3 runs 15 residues. Germline assignment: CDR1 SGHAT and CDR2 FQDESV (reference sequence). V shed 5 bases, J shed 4 bases, and the junction held 8 bases outside the gene matches. The CDR3 loop reads CASSGRDRVSTEAFF. DNA for the CDR3: TGTGCCAGCAGCGGCCGGGACAGGGTGTCCACTGAAGCTTTCTTT.

This chain connects TRBV2 to TRBJ1-5; TRBD1 agrees at 7 bases. V dropped 5 bases and J dropped 1; count of bases not matched to a gene: 5. CDR1 SNHLY and CDR2 FYNNEI come from the germline V gene. The CDR3 is 15 amino acids. The CDR3 protein is CASSLGTVSNQPQHF. DNA of the CDR3: TGTGCCAGCAGTCTAGGGACAGTAAGCAATCAGCCCCAGCATTTT.

The chain combines TRBV10-3 with TRBJ1-2, with 7 positions matching TRBD1. The V gene's germline CDR1 is ENHRY and CDR2 SYGVKD. V lost 0 bases to trimming and J lost 7 bases; unmatched junction nucleotides: 5. CDR3 size: 14 residues. CDR3 coding DNA: TGTGCCATCAGTGAGTCGACAGGGTCAGGTGGCTACACCTTC. This translates into CAISESTGSGGYTF.

CDR3 sequence reads: CASSLGGLRGALNTEAFF. CDR3 DNA: TGTGCCAGCAGTCTCGGGGGGCTAAGGGGTGCCTTGAACACTGAAGCTTTCTTT. V and J are TRBV6-6 and TRBJ1-1; maybe TRBD1 (6 bases). Germline V gene lookup returns CDR1 MNHNY and CDR2 SVGAGI (reference sequence). The germline V and J ends were trimmed by 5 bases and 0 bases, with 22 bases remaining between them. The CDR3 covers 18 residues.

This clone was detected only a few times. The rearrangement links TRBV5-1 to TRBJ2-5; weak D call: TRBD2 (6 bases). The length of the CDR3 is 14 residues. V dropped 2 bases and J dropped 1 base, with 9 bases sitting between them. Looked up from germline, CDR1 is SGHRS and CDR2 is YFSETQ. CDR3 in amino acids: CASSFQRAQETQYF. CDR3 nucleotide sequence: TGCGCCAGCAGCTTCCAGCGGGCCCAAGAGACCCAGTACTTC.

The chain carries TRBV5-5 and TRBJ1-5; TRBD1 aligns across 7 bases. CDR3 length: 16 residues. The germline V gene encodes CDR1 SGHKS and CDR2 YYEKEE (reference sequence). With 4 bases clipped from V and 0 bases from J, the junction kept 7 bases outside the gene matches. The chain's CDR3 is CASSRETGTSNQPQHF. For the CDR3, the DNA is TGTGCCAGCAGCCGCGAGACAGGGACTAGCAATCAGCCCCAGCATTTT.

This chain joins TRBV6-6 and TRBJ2-7; the D gene is possibly TRBD1 (7 bases). V shed 5 bases and J shed 5 bases, with 25 bases lying between them. Germline V CDR1 and CDR2: MNHNY, SVGAGI (reference sequence). The CDR3 length is 17 residues. CDR3 DNA: TGTGCCAGCAGTCGGGGGAACTACCGGGACAGATCGCACGAGCAGTACTTC. The encoded protein is CASSRGNYRDRSHEQYF.

This chain connects TRBV2 to TRBJ1-2; 8 bases map to TRBD1. The germline gives CDR1 SNHLY, CDR2 FYNNEI. V shed 1 base, J shed 5 bases, and the junction held 6 bases outside the gene matches. The CDR3 is made up of 15 amino acids. CDR3 DNA sequence: TGTGCCAGCAGTGAAGGGGCAGGGGGCCTATATGGCTACACCTTC. It specifies CASSEGAGGLYGYTF.